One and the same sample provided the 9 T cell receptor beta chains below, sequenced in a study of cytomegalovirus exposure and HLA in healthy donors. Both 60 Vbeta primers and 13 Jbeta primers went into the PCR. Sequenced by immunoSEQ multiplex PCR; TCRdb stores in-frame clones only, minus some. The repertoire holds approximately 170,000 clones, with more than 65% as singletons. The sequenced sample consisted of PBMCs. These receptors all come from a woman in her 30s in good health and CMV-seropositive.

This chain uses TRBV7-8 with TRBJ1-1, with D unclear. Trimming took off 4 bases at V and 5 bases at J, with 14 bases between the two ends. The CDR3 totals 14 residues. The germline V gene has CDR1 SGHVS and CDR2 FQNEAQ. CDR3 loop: CASSSRVTGTEAFF. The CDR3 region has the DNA TGTGCCAGCAGCTCGAGGGTTACGGGGACTGAAGCTTTCTTT.

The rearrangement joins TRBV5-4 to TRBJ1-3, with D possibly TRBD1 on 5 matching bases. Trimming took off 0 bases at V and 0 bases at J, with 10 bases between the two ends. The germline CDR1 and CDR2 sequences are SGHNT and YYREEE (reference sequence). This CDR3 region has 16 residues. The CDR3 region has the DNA TGTGCCAGCAGCTTGGAAAGGGGCGTCTCTGGAAACACCATATATTTT. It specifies CASSLERGVSGNTIYF.

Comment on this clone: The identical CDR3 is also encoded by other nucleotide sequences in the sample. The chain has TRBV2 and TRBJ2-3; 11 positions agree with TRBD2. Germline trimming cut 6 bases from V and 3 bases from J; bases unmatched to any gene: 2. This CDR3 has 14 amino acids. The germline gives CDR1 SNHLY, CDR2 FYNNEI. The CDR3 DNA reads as TGTGCCAGCAGGTTAGCGGGAGGGACAGATACGCAGTATTTT. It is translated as CASRLAGGTDTQYF.

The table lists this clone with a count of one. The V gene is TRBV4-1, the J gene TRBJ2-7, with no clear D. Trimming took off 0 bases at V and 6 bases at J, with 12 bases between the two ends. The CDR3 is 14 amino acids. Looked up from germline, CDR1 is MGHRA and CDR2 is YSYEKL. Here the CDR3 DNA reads TGCGCCAGCAGCCAAGATCCGGTGGTCTCCGAGCAGTACTTC. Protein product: CASSQDPVVSEQYF.

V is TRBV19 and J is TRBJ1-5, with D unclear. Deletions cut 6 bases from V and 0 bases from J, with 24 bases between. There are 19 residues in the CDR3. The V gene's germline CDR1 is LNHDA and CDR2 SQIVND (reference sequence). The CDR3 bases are TGTGCCAGTAGCACCACCCGAAGCGGATTTATTAATAGCAATCAGCCCCAGCATTTT. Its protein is CASSTTRSGFINSNQPQHF.

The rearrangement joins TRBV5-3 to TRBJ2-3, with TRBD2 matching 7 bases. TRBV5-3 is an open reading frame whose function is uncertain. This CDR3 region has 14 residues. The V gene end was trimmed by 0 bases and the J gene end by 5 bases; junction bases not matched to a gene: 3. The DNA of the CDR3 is TGTGCCAGAAGCTTGGGAGCGGGGAAAGATACGCAGTATTTT. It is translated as CARSLGAGKDTQYF.

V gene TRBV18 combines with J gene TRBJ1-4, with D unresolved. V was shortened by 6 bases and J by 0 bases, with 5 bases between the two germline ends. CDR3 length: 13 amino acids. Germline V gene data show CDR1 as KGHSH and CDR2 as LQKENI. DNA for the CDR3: TGTGCCAGCTCCCGTGCAACTAATGAAAAACTGTTTTTT. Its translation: CASSRATNEKLFF.

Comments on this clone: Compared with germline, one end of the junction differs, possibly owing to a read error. The CDR3 sequence: CSSSLGSQGPYSGNTIYF. The CDR3 nucleotides read TGTTCCAGCAGCTTAGGGTCTCAGGGTCCTTACTCTGGAAACACCATATATTTT. This sequence joins TRBV7-9 and TRBJ1-3; D possibly corresponds to TRBD1 (5 bases). The CDR3 contains 18 residues. Per the germline V gene, CDR1 is SEHNR and CDR2 is FQNEAQ (reference sequence).

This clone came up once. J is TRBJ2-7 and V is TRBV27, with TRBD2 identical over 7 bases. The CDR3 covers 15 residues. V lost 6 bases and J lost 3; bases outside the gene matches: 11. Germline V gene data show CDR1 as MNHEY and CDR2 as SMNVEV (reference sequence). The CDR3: CASRAGVGLFYEQYF. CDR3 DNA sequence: TGTGCCAGCAGGGCGGGGGTGGGACTTTTCTACGAGCAGTACTTC.